Presented here are 3 T cell receptor beta chains from one specimen sequenced in a study of T cell responses to AZD1222 COVID-19 vaccine. Clones were read by immunoSEQ multiplex PCR, and TCRdb kept only the in-frame ones, dropping some. The sample includes some 170,000 clones, 90% of them seen just once. Source: peripheral blood, taken 28 days after the second dose of the MenACWY control vaccine. Every receptor here comes from an adult who received the MenACWY meningococcal vaccine as a control.

V gene TRBV6-5 combines with J gene TRBJ2-3; TRBD2 matches 7 bases. CDR1 is MNHEY and CDR2 is SVGAGI in the germline V gene. CDR3 length: 15 residues. The V and J ends lost 11 bases and 9 bases, in that order; junction bases with no gene match: 20. This chain's CDR3 is CAAGEGRSTRGTQYF. The CDR3 bases are TGTGCCGCGGGGGAGGGGAGATCCACAAGAGGGACGCAGTATTTT.

The V and J genes are TRBV12-3 or TRBV12-4 and TRBJ2-1; D is perhaps TRBD2 (6 bases). The CDR3 is 13 amino acids. Trimming shortened V by 7 bases and J by 5 bases, and 12 bases separated the two germline ends. The CDR3 DNA reads TGTGCCAGCATCGCTAGACTAGACAATGAGCAGTTCTTC. Its translation is CASIARLDNEQFF.

This clone was observed a few times. The chain employs TRBV28 and TRBJ1-2; TRBD1 agrees at 7 bases. CDR1 is MDHEN and CDR2 is SYDVKM in the germline V gene. CDR3 size: 14 residues. J was trimmed by 3 bases and V by 5 bases; bases with no gene match: 6. The CDR3 loop is CASSRVRGDYGYTF. The CDR3 DNA sequence: TGTGCCAGCAGTCGGGTCAGGGGGGACTATGGCTACACCTTC.